This is a list of T cell receptor beta chains from one sample in a study of CD8 T cells in ankylosing spondylitis. TCRdb re-called the 5' RACE reads through MiXCR, storing one row per CDR3 protein. The data hold some 71,000 distinct CDR3 sequences, with about 5% observed a single time. Material for sequencing was blood, either unsorted or a sorted T cell fraction (not recorded which). The receptors derive from a male donor with ankylosing spondylitis or in good health (not recorded which). Both conserved end residues are part of each CDR3. The D gene is left open where the match is weak. The size entry is marked missing in some rows and otherwise reads once, few, many or a size class.

clone_size,v_call,j_call,d_call,cdr3_length,cdr3_aa,cdr3_nt
many,TRBV10-3,TRBJ2-2,TRBD2,17,CAITGGSGAVNTGELFF,TGTGCCATCACGGGGGGTAGCGGGGCTGTGAACACCGGGGAGCTGTTTTTT
-,TRBV11-3,TRBJ2-1,-,13,CASSVDQLGEQFF,TGTGCCAGCAGCGTAGATCAGTTAGGTGAGCAGTTCTTC
many,TRBV2,TRBJ2-2,-,15,CASSERLPGTGELFF,TGTGCCAGCAGTGAAAGGCTCCCGGGTACCGGGGAGCTGTTTTTT
many,TRBV10-2,TRBJ2-2,-,15,CASSESPFYTGELFF,TGCGCCAGCAGTGAGTCTCCCTTTTACACCGGGGAGCTGTTTTTT
many,TRBV6-5,TRBJ1-5,TRBD1,13,CASRGGSNQPQHF,TGTGCCTCCAGGGGGGGTAGCAATCAGCCCCAGCATTTT
many,TRBV27,TRBJ1-2,-,15,CASSPTTGVGYGYTF,TGTGCCAGCAGCCCAACGACAGGAGTCGGCTATGGCTACACCTTC
many,TRBV5-6,TRBJ2-2,-,16,CASSLGGRANTGELFF,TGTGCCAGCAGCTTGGGAGGCAGGGCGAACACCGGGGAGCTGTTTTTT
many,TRBV15,TRBJ2-4,TRBD1,15,CATSGAGTAKNIQYF,TGTGCCACCAGCGGAGCCGGGACAGCTAAAAACATTCAGTACTTC
many,TRBV12-3/TRBV12-4,TRBJ1-3,-,13,CASSSGYGNTIYF,TGTGCCAGCAGCTCAGGGTACGGAAACACCATATATTTT
many,TRBV27,TRBJ2-5,TRBD2,15,CASASPGGLGETQYF,TGTGCCAGCGCTTCACCGGGGGGACTGGGAGAGACCCAGTACTTC
many,TRBV5-1,TRBJ2-3,-,15,CASSLRDTSTDTQYF,TGCGCCAGCAGCTTGCGGGACACTAGCACAGATACGCAGTATTTT
many,TRBV7-8,TRBJ1-6,-,15,CASSPRTSYNSPLHF,TGTGCCAGCAGCCCCCGGACGTCTTATAATTCACCCCTCCACTTT
-,TRBV5-3,TRBJ2-3,TRBD1,16,CARGPRDREGSDTQYF,TGTGCCAGGGGCCCGCGGGACAGGGAGGGATCAGATACGCAGTATTTT
many,TRBV29-1,TRBJ2-4,TRBD2,16,CSVATGGGIAKNIQYF,TGCAGCGTTGCGACGGGCGGGGGGATAGCCAAAAACATTCAGTACTTC
many,TRBV6-2/TRBV6-3,TRBJ2-7,-,13,CASSPNVPYEQYF,TGTGCCAGCAGTCCAAATGTCCCCTACGAGCAGTACTTC
many,TRBV6-2/TRBV6-3,TRBJ2-7,-,15,CASSYFTGTHDEQYF,TGTGCCAGCAGTTATTTTACAGGGACCCATGACGAGCAGTACTTC
many,TRBV7-2,TRBJ1-5,-,15,CASSFQGHSNQPQHF,TGTGCCAGCAGCTTCCAAGGACATTCGAATCAGCCCCAGCATTTT
-,TRBV5-1,TRBJ2-1,TRBD1,18,CASSAGTGGQLGLNEQFF,TGCGCCAGCAGCGCCGGGACAGGGGGTCAGCTGGGGCTCAATGAGCAGTTCTTC
many,TRBV4-2,TRBJ2-2,-,15,CASSQDLEKTGELFF,TGTGCCAGCAGCCAAGATCTAGAAAAAACCGGGGAGCTGTTTTTT
many,TRBV24-1,TRBJ2-1,-,16,CATSDSPGVRYNEQFF,TGTGCCACCAGTGATTCCCCCGGGGTCCGATACAATGAGCAGTTCTTC
many,TRBV6-2/TRBV6-3,TRBJ2-7,-,15,CASSYNPPHLYEQYF,TGTGCCAGCAGTTACAATCCCCCTCATCTGTACGAGCAGTACTTC
many,TRBV4-1,TRBJ1-3,-,19,CASSQDFAGAPRSGNTIYF,TGCGCCAGCAGCCAAGATTTCGCAGGGGCTCCTCGCTCTGGAAACACCATATATTTT
many,TRBV6-2/TRBV6-3,TRBJ1-2,-,12,CASSYGLYGYTF,TGTGCCAGCAGTTACGGACTTTATGGCTACACCTTC
many,TRBV3-1,TRBJ2-7,TRBD1,19,CASSPRPGQGSGRSYEQYF,TGTGCCAGCAGCCCCCGGCCGGGACAGGGTAGTGGAAGATCGTACGAGCAGTACTTC
many,TRBV27,TRBJ2-7,-,14,CASSPNSAAYEQYF,TGTGCCAGCAGTCCCAACAGTGCGGCCTACGAGCAGTACTTC
many,TRBV10-3,TRBJ2-2,TRBD2,16,CAISDSSGGNTGELFF,TGTGCCATCAGTGATAGTAGCGGGGGAAACACCGGGGAGCTGTTTTTT
few,TRBV11-2,TRBJ2-3,-,17,CASSLEVWADSTDTQYF,TGTGCCAGCAGCTTAGAAGTATGGGCAGATAGCACAGATACGCAGTATTTT
many,TRBV19,TRBJ1-5,-,15,CASAPGTRSNQPQHF,TGTGCCAGCGCCCCCGGGACAAGAAGCAATCAGCCCCAGCATTTT
many,TRBV6-5,TRBJ2-5,-,13,CACHGLDSITQYF,TGTGCCTGCCACGGCTTGGACAGTATTACCCAGTACTTC
many,TRBV7-9,TRBJ1-2,-,12,CASSLVQGNITF,TGTGCCAGCAGCTTAGTCCAGGGGAATATCACCTTC